This entry concerns a single TCR beta chain. This record belongs to a study of blood T cell repertoires in COVID-19. Across the whole study: Specimens from acute and convalescent COVID-19 originated in the United States, Italy and Spain. T cells, B-cell-depleted T cells, or PBMCs supplied cDNA or gDNA.

The CDR3 is made up of 16 amino acids. The V and J ends lost 0 bases and 6 bases respectively, with 14 bases between them. Germline assignment: CDR1 LGHNA and CDR2 YNFKEQ. As handled by the study authors: It was from reference gene primer amplification that nucleated cell counts were estimated. Assay used: immunoSEQ multiplex PCR; TCRdb lists only in-frame clones, some missing. That table supplies the V and J calls and clone size; D and trimming were determined from the DNA. The data show approximately 170,000 clones, around 85% seen once. Sequenced: peripheral blood. The J gene is TRBJ2-2, the V gene TRBV4-2, with no clear D. This sequence originates from a man aged 55 to 70 with active or convalescent COVID-19. Written as DNA, the CDR3 is TGTGCCAGCAGCCAAGATCGAGGAGACCCACCCGGGGAGCTGTTTTTT. This translates into CASSQDRGDPPGELFF.